These T cell receptor beta chains were read from a single sample in a study of T cell responses to AZD1222 COVID-19 vaccine. The method was immunoSEQ multiplex PCR; TCRdb's version includes in-frame clones alone and lacks a portion of them. The repertoire holds roughly 160,000 clones, with around 90% as singletons. Source: peripheral blood, taken 28 days after the second AZD1222 dose. These TCRs come from an adult who received the AZD1222 COVID-19 vaccine. Both conserved end residues are part of each CDR3. D genes are given only for firm matches. Rows give clone size only sometimes, using once, few, many, or a class for an expanded clone.

>TRBJ2-7|NA|NA|TRBV12-3/TRBV12-4
TGTGCCAGCAGACCAGGAAGGATCTACGAGCAGTACTTC
CASRPGRIYEQYF
>TRBJ1-1|NA|NA|TRBV2
TGTGCCAGGGCCAGTCCAGGGGACACTGAAGCTTTCTTT
CARASPGDTEAFF
>TRBJ1-5|NA|NA|TRBV9
TGTGCCAGCAGCGTCACCGGGACCAAAAATCAGCCCCAGCATTTT
CASSVTGTKNQPQHF
>TRBJ2-1|TRBD2|NA|TRBV5-5
TGTGCCAGCAGCTTGGCCCGGGGGGGAGCGTACAATGAGCAGTTCTTC
CASSLARGGAYNEQFF
>TRBJ2-7|TRBD1|NA|TRBV3-1/TRBV3-2
TGTGCCAGCAGCCGGAGGTTGGTGGGACAGCATTCCTCCTACGAGCAGTACTTC
CASSRRLVGQHSSYEQYF
>TRBJ2-5|NA|once|TRBV6-6
TGTGCCAGTCGTAGAGAAAGACAGCTTCGGGCGGAGACCCAGTACTTC
CASRRERQLRAETQYF
>TRBJ1-1|NA|few|TRBV10-3
TGTGCCATCAGTGAGTCGGTCGGGAGGGTATCAGCTTTCTTT
CAISESVGRVSAFF
>TRBJ1-5|NA|NA|TRBV19
TGTGCCAGTACGATTTCGGGATATAGCAATCAGCCCCAGCATTTT
CASTISGYSNQPQHF
>TRBJ1-4|NA|NA|TRBV10-1
TGCGCCAGCAGTGAAGGGGCAGGTACTGAAAAACTGTTTTTT
CASSEGAGTEKLFF
>TRBJ1-1|NA|NA|TRBV29-1
TGCAGCGTTGAAGATATAGGGCAGGGGACTTTCTTT
CSVEDIGQGTFF
>TRBJ1-4|NA|NA|TRBV7-9
TGTGCCAGCAGTCGAAACAAAGGACAGCAAATTGAAAAACTGTTTTTT
CASSRNKGQQIEKLFF
>TRBJ2-3|TRBD2|NA|TRBV9
TGTGCCAGCAGCGTCGGTAGCGGGGGAGGTATGCAGTATTTT
CASSVGSGGGMQYF